This T cell receptor beta chain originates from a study of beta chain features in type 1 diabetes (dated by TCRdb to the late 2010s). Turning to the overall study: Mean age, gender distribution, total cell number and subset yield were not different between patients and healthy donors. A total of 107,917,701 sorted cells were examined across all samples, and the number of cells per subset was strongly correlated with RNA yield. Regulatory and stem cell-like memory subsets were obtained from only 8 patients and roughly eight healthy donors, while naive and central memory subsets were obtained from all 30 or so donors. In the study, TCRB repertoires of sorted circulating CD4+ T cell subsets from recently diagnosed type 1 diabetes patients were compared with those of matched healthy donors. General conclusions and limits of the study: A moderate but significant shortening of TCRB CDR3 length was observed in type 1 diabetes patients in all four CD4+ subsets. At VDJ recombination sites, type 1 diabetes patients had fewer insertions and more deleted nucleotides, which implies abnormalities in thymic rearrangement. Shorter templates might be favored by PCR, yet because patient and control samples were amplified and corrected together, any such skew would affect both groups equally. Because small numbers of individuals were included in the HLA sub-analyses, any influence of HLA type on TCRB rearrangement was left unresolved. Sequencing cDNA rather than genomic DNA could over-represent highly expressing activated cells, although activation and CD3 levels did not differ between groups. Naive, central memory and regulatory TCRB repertoires appeared to be more alike among patients than among healthy donors.

CDR1 is given as MNHEY and CDR2 as SMNVEV, both from the germline V gene (reference sequence). The CDR3 numbers 13 residues from cysteine through phenylalanine. The DNA shown is the 39-base CDR3, in frame from base 1. Each donor gave one peripheral blood draw, roughly 110 mL on average, collected into heparinised tubes. A BD FACSAria II was used to sort naive, central memory, regulatory and stem cell-like memory CD4+ T cells with a panel that included CD45RO, CCR7, CD25, CD127, CD95 and CD27. Every sorted population had a purity above 95%. PBMCs were isolated immediately by Lymphoprep density gradient centrifugation and stained directly without culture. Samples were stained and sorted in pairs, with one healthy donor and one patient per experiment, so that batch effects were minimized. This clone is a singleton in its sample. Which antigen it targets is not known. No quality values exist for individual bases; no much larger clone is one base distant.

The entire amount of isolated RNA was reverse transcribed using the High Capacity cDNA Reverse Transcription Kit, so the sequenced TCRB transcripts were expressed ones. Deep immunoSEQ sequencing was applied to naive, central memory and regulatory T cell samples, giving an average of about 3.7 million total reads per sample. After sorted cells were lysed in RLT buffer, RNA was extracted with DNase-treated RNeasy Micro or Mini kits, with the choice depending on cell number. Each cell subset was processed separately to prevent cross-contamination, with patient and healthy donor samples processed together. The immunoSEQ multiplex PCR was used to amplify TCRB sequences from cDNA, yielding 87-bp fragments that span the CDR3 region. Sequencing of the amplicons was done on the Illumina HiSeq platform. Per the authors' processing: Synthetic template baselines were used to correct PCR bias computationally, reads within Hamming distance 2 were collapsed, and singletons that could not be merged were discarded. Reads were aligned to IMGT to assign V, D and J genes, CDR3 length, and insertions or deletions at six rearrangement sites. Within each subset, clonotype counts were normalized to sorted cell number, after which true diversity and Gini coefficients were computed with the tcR R package. The overlap coefficient, calculated on TCRB nucleotide sequences, was used to quantify repertoire sharing. Out-of-frame TCRB sequences from naive cells were analyzed as a proxy for the pre-selection repertoire. Entries here come from immuneACCESS through TCRdb and include only in-frame sequences with V and J called. Some clones fail to appear in such tables; in the studies checked, an unresolved V gene covers under half of the shortfall, and the cause of the remainder is unknown. From that table come the V and J calls and clone size; the DNA was used to work out D and trimming. This sample comprises under 900,000 clones, 15% to 20% of them detected only once. The biggest ten clones account for 0.023% of the sample.

This sequence uses TRBV27 and TRBJ2-7; possibly the D gene is TRBD2, per 5 matching bases. TRBJ2-5 matches the DNA end more closely, so the J call is doubtful. This receptor was obtained from a woman between 18 and 29 years old in good health. Sequenced: naive CD4+ T cells from blood. In the paper's terms, the cell subset or site label means: true naive CD4+ T cells. Here is the DNA: TGTGCCAGCAGGCCCGCGAGGGTCGGGACCCAGTACTTC. Translated, this gives CASRPARVGTQYF.